This T cell receptor (beta chain) came from a study of blood T cell repertoires in COVID-19. The wider study: T cells, B-cell-depleted T cells, or PBMCs provided the cDNA or gDNA that served as material.

The authors' processing: Researchers report that nucleated cell counts were estimated from reference gene primer amplification. The method was immunoSEQ multiplex PCR; TCRdb's version includes in-frame clones alone and lacks a portion of them. D and trimming come from the DNA, and the V and J calls and clone size come from that table. This sample carries 99,000 or so clones, about four fifths of them seen once, and the ten largest clones take about 3.6%. Trimming shortened V by 7 bases and J by 2 bases, and 12 bases separated the two germline ends. The CDR3 is 13 amino acids. The germline V gene encodes CDR1 MDHEN and CDR2 SYDVKM.

This receptor was taken from a woman older than 75 with active or convalescent COVID-19. The sample taken for sequencing was peripheral blood. The chain has TRBV28 and TRBJ2-7, with a possible D match to TRBD2 (6 bases). CDR3 bases: TGTGCCAGCAATTCCGGGAGCCCCTACGAGCAGTACTTC. It specifies CASNSGSPYEQYF.